Sequencing of this TCR beta chain was carried out in a study of Tregs in tolerant kidney transplant recipients. General study points: Biological reproducibility was not directly addressed, but technical replication error appeared minimal.

CDR3 length: 16 amino acids. Trimming removed 4 bases at V and 2 bases at J, with 18 bases between. Germline CDR1 reads LGHNA; CDR2 reads YSLEER. Mixed chimerism was transient after nonmyeloablative marrow transplants from related graft donors. Unstimulated regulatory T cells (CD4+CD25+CD127-), CD4+CD25- non-regulatory cells, CD4 and CD8 cells were FACS-sorted from thawed PBMCs. Comment on this clone: No antigen is known for it.

Libraries were prepared by immunoSEQ multiplex PCR; TCRdb keeps only in-frame clonotypes and omits some of them. The sample includes some 47,000 clones, roughly 87% of them seen just once. This TCR derives from a human patient who received a combined kidney and bone marrow transplant. Some T cells may trace back to the graft donor. This rearrangement joins TRBV4-3 to TRBJ2-7, with D perhaps TRBD1 (6 bases). This material consisted of CD8+ T cells from blood (PBMCs), taken 12 months after the transplant. CDR3 protein: CASSPEDETGTYEQYF. Written as DNA, the CDR3 is TGCGCCAGCAGCCCCGAAGATGAAACAGGGACCTACGAGCAGTACTTC.